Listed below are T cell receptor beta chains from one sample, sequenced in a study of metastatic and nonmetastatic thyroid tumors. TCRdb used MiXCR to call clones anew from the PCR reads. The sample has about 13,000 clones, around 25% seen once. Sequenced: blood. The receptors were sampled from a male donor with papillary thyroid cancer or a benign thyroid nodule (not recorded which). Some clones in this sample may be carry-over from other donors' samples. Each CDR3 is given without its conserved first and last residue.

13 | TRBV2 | ASSPDWSANSPLH
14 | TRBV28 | ASSFLGQGTDGELF
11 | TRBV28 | ASRSLGGYEQY
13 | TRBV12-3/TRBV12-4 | ASSPGVAGANVLT
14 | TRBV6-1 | AGTLLGPPFTGELF
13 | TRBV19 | ASSIVTGGTDTQY
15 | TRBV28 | ASSPLTGTRVNYGYT
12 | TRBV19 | ASSILGQENGYT
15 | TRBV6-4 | ASSDSTSGTGANVLT
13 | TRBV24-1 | ATSDLWGEVETQY
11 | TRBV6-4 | ASSDSGGTEQY
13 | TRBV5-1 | ASSLSGTEVAGYT
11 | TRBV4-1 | ASSQGGPYEQY
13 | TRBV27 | ASRSRGANTGELF
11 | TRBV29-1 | SVTDRASYEQY
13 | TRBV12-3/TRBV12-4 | ASSYSGSWADTQY
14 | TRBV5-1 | ASSLAAGVGADTQY
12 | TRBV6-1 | ASAAGVFVDTQY
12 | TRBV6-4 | ASSAGRENTEAF
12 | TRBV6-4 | ASSDSSSYNEQF
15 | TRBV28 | ASRTTRAGRLRETQY
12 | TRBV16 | ASSQGQYHRGYT
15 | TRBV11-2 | ASSLAGTSGAYNEQF
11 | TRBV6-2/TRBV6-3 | ASSYDAGETQY
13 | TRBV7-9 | ASSLEGRNNEKLF